This T cell receptor (beta chain) was sequenced for a study of T cell changes during pregnancy in multiple sclerosis. The repertoire was sequenced with immunoSEQ multiplex PCR; TCRdb's copy has only in-frame clones and lacks some. This repertoire shows approximately 96,000 clones, under 95% found once; its top ten account for roughly 2.1%. This CDR3 spans 14 amino acids. The germline V and J ends were trimmed by 7 bases and 0 bases, with 13 bases remaining between them. Germline loops: CDR1 MDHEN, CDR2 SYDVKM. This TCR was recovered from a female donor in good health, enrolled as a control in a pregnancy study. The chain carries TRBV28 and TRBJ2-7; D is undetermined. This specimen was peripheral blood, taken after pregnancy. The CDR3 loop is CASTSGTPSYEQYF. As DNA, the CDR3 is TGTGCCAGCACCTCAGGTACCCCCTCCTACGAGCAGTACTTC.